This section outlines one TCR beta chain sequence together with its context. The naive CD8 subset, CD45RO-negative cells positively selected for CCR7, excluded terminally differentiated effector memory CD45RA+ cells. V lost 7 bases and J lost 0; bases outside the gene matches: 8. This CDR3 comprises 15 residues. Germline V gene sequence: CDR1 SGHVS, CDR2 FQNEAQ. This table comes from immunoSEQ multiplex PCR, and its TCRdb copy is limited to in-frame clones, with some not included. The sample has about 2.1 million clones, approximately 92% seen once. These data come from a study of shared clonotypes between healthy human individuals.

Sequences were obtained from naive CD8+ T cells from PBMCs. The receptor's source is a man aged 18 to 30 in good health. Some clones in this sample may be carry-over from other donors' samples. This chain joins TRBV7-8 and TRBJ2-7, with 8 bases matching TRBD1. CDR3: CASNKDRESSYEQYF. As DNA, the CDR3 is TGTGCCAGCAACAAGGACAGGGAGAGCTCCTACGAGCAGTACTTC.